The 13 T cell receptor beta chains listed next were all sequenced from one sample in a study of read filtering for tumor transcriptome and immune sequencing. Molecular barcoded adaptors covering alpha/delta and beta/gamma chains were used on 400 to 450 ng RNA. One entry per CDR3 protein results from TCRdb running MiXCR on the reads. This sample has some 22,000 distinct CDR3 sequences, with more than 20% found just once. Material for sequencing was a population of CD138-negative cells sorted from bone marrow. Source of these receptors: a donor at least 40 years old with multiple myeloma.

This clonotype came up many times. The chain couples TRBV18 to TRBJ2-3; 8 positions agree with TRBD1. The germline gives CDR1 KGHSH, CDR2 LQKENI. This CDR3 is 17 amino acids long. The V segment lost 2 bases and the J segment 4 bases; nucleotides outside the gene matches: 11. The CDR3 DNA sequence: TGTGCCAGCTCACCATTTGCCCGGACAGGGCGTTCAGATACGCAGTATTTT. This encodes CASSPFARTGRSDTQYF.

The sample holds many counts of this clonotype. This chain connects TRBV29-1 to TRBJ2-1, with 11 bases fitting TRBD2. The CDR3 loop spans 14 amino acids. Germline V gives CDR1 SQVTM, CDR2 ANQGSEA. The trim removed 8 bases at V and 8 bases at J, leaving 11 bases unmatched. The CDR3 reads CSIPTSGSIYEQFF. DNA for the CDR3: TGCAGCATACCCACTAGCGGGAGTATATATGAGCAGTTCTTC.

This clonotype was detected many times. The chain uses TRBV28 and TRBJ1-1; D possibly corresponds to TRBD1 (5 bases). Germline V gives CDR1 MDHEN, CDR2 SYDVKM. With 1 base removed from V and 5 bases from J, the gap between germline ends came to 14 bases. This CDR3 has 15 amino acids. The CDR3 sequence: CASSLFAGLWTEAFF. Written as DNA, the CDR3 is TGTGCCAGCAGTTTATTTGCAGGGTTATGGACTGAAGCTTTCTTT.

Note on this clonotype: This may be a read error, as it is one base from a much larger clone. J is TRBJ1-5 and V is TRBV28; TRBD1 might be the D (5 bases). Looked up from germline, CDR1 is MDHEN and CDR2 is SYDVKM. The germline V and J ends were trimmed by 7 bases and 6 bases, with 19 bases remaining between them. The CDR3 has 15 residues. In DNA, the CDR3 is TGTGCCAGCACGCAGCGGGGGGATTTCAGTCAGCCCCAGCATTTT. It translates to CASTQRGDFSQPQHF.

This clonotype was detected ten times or more. Possible read error: a much larger clone is one base away. This chain links TRBV28 with TRBJ2-6; no reliable D call. CDR1 and CDR2 from the germline V gene are MDHEN and SYDVKM. The CDR3 runs to 14 residues. DNA of the CDR3: TGTGTCAGCAGTTTCCATACCGGGCTCAACGTCCTGACTTTC. Translated: CVSSFHTGLNVLTF.

In its sample, this clonotype was seen once. A far larger clone lies a single base away; this is likely a read error. The chain joins TRBV7-2 to TRBJ1-1, with no clear D. Germline V gene sequence: CDR1 SGHTA, CDR2 FQGNSA. The CDR3 extends over 14 amino acids. The CDR3, as DNA: TGTGCCAGCAGCTTAGCGGTAGGGAACACTAAAGCTTTCTTT. Protein sequence: CASSLAVGNTKAFF.

This clonotype ranks as medium-sized. The CDR3: CAGSTGGYTEAFF. The CDR3 DNA reads TGTGCCGGCTCGACAGGGGGCTACACTGAAGCTTTCTTT. The chain carries TRBV12-3 or TRBV12-4 and TRBJ1-1, with 10 bases lining up with TRBD1. V shed 11 bases and J 3 bases; nucleotides not matched to a gene: 6. The CDR3 spans 13 residues.

This clonotype showed up many times. The rearrangement joins TRBV28 to TRBJ1-4; 11 nucleotides align to TRBD1. CDR3 length: 15 residues. Germline-derived CDR1 and CDR2 are MDHEN and SYDVKM. The trim removed 5 bases at V and 8 bases at J, leaving 7 bases unmatched. This CDR3 is CASSAGQGAREKLFF. DNA of the CDR3: TGTGCCAGCAGTGCAGGACAGGGGGCGCGGGAAAAACTGTTTTTT. Combining the CDR3 with reference TRBV28 and TRBJ1-4 gives the whole variable domain DVKVTQSSRYLVKRTGEKVFLECVQDMDHENMFWYRQDPGLGLRLIYFSYDVKMKEKGDIPEGYSVSREKKERFSLILESASTNQTSMYLCASSAGQGAREKLFFGSGTQLSVL.

This clonotype was detected many times. The chain joins TRBV19 to TRBJ2-7; 8 positions match TRBD2. This CDR3 contains 12 residues. V trimming: 8 bases; J trimming: 2 bases; junction bases outside the gene matches: 2. Germline V gene lookup returns CDR1 LNHDA and CDR2 SQIVND (reference sequence). The CDR3 region has the DNA TGTGCCAGTGGAGCGGGAGCCTACGAGCAGTACTTC. It specifies CASGAGAYEQYF.

This clonotype was detected many times. The V gene is TRBV6-1, the J gene TRBJ1-1; possible D gene TRBD1, 5 bases. The CDR3 extends over 14 amino acids. The germline V gene encodes CDR1 MNHNS and CDR2 SASEGT. The V and J ends lost 5 bases and 4 bases respectively, with 14 bases between them. CDR3 coding DNA: TGTGCCAGCAGTACGGACATGCGGGGCACTGAAGCTTTCTTT. This gives the protein CASSTDMRGTEAFF.

In its sample, this clonotype was seen many times. The chain has TRBV5-1 and TRBJ2-7, with no clear D. Germline V gene data show CDR1 as SGHRS and CDR2 as YFSETQ. Trimming took 4 bases from V and 0 from J, leaving 11 bases between them. This CDR3 region has 14 residues. The DNA for the CDR3 is TGCGCCAGCAGCCGGTGGTCCAGCTCCTACGAGCAGTACTTC. It translates to CASSRWSSSYEQYF.

This clonotype has at least ten counts. This sequence joins TRBV20-1 and TRBJ2-7, with TRBD2 identical over 8 bases. V trimming: 7 bases; J trimming: 1 base; junction bases outside the gene matches: 9. The CDR3 extends over 14 amino acids. CDR1 DFQATT and CDR2 SNEGSKA come from the germline V gene (reference sequence). In nucleotides, the CDR3 is TGCAGTGTGATAGGCGGGAGGCAATCCTACGAGCAGTACTTC. This gives the protein CSVIGGRQSYEQYF.

The V gene is TRBV5-4, the J gene TRBJ2-7, with a tentative D call TRBD1 (6 bases). CDR3 size: 15 residues. Germline values: CDR1 SGHNT, CDR2 YYREEE (reference sequence). V lost 2 bases and J 8 bases, leaving 20 bases between the germline ends. CDR3 DNA sequence: TGTGCCAGCAGCTTACCGGACACCGCGCAGGGGAAGCAGTACTTC. Its protein is CASSLPDTAQGKQYF.